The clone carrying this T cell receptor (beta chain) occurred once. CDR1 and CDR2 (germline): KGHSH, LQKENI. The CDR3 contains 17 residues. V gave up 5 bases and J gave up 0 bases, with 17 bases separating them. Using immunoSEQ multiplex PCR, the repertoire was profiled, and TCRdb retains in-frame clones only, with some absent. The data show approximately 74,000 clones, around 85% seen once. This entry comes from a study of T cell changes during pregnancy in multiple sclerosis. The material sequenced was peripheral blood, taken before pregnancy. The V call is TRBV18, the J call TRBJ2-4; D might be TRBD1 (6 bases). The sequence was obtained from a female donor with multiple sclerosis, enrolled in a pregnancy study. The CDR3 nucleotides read TGTGCCAGCTCAGAGTTAACAGGGAAATTAGCCAAAAACATTCAGTACTTC. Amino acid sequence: CASSELTGKLAKNIQYF.